The 22 T cell receptor beta chains listed next were all sequenced from one sample in a study of shared T cell receptors in the human thymus. The method was immunoSEQ multiplex PCR; TCRdb's version includes in-frame clones alone and lacks a portion of them. The sample records hundreds of thousands of clones, around 87% being singletons. This sample was shared with a second study, whose subject was human thymus T cells.

The material sequenced was thymocytes. These receptors were collected from a boy less than two years old with a congenital heart defect.

The V and J genes are TRBV28 and TRBJ1-1; maybe TRBD1 (6 bases). V lost 2 bases and J lost 1, with 11 bases in between. This CDR3 comprises 15 residues. Germline-derived CDR1 and CDR2 are MDHEN and SYDVKM. CDR3 amino acids: CASSLHRDPNTEAFF. The CDR3 DNA reads as TGTGCCAGCAGTTTACACAGGGATCCGAACACTGAAGCTTTCTTT. The full variable domain, in which reference TRBV28 and TRBJ1-1 provide the parts outside the CDR3, is DVKVTQSSRYLVKRTGEKVFLECVQDMDHENMFWYRQDPGLGLRLIYFSYDVKMKEKGDIPEGYSVSREKKERFSLILESASTNQTSMYLCASSLHRDPNTEAFFGQGTRLTVV.

The chain joins TRBV11-2 to TRBJ2-7; 10 bases agree with TRBD2. V was clipped by 2 bases and J by 2 bases; unmatched bases: 6. Germline CDR1 reads SGHAT; CDR2 reads FQNNGV. The CDR3 runs 16 residues. The CDR3 coding sequence is TGTGCCAGCAGCTTACCGGGACTAGCGAACACCTACGAGCAGTACTTC. It encodes CASSLPGLANTYEQYF. Supplemented by reference TRBV11-2 and TRBJ2-7, the full variable domain reads EAGVAQSPRYKIIEKRQSVAFWCNPISGHATLYWYQQILGQGPKLLIQFQNNGVVDDSQLPKDRFSAERLKGVDSTLKIQPAKLEDSAVYLCASSLPGLANTYEQYFGPGTRLTVT.

The rearrangement links TRBV27 to TRBJ1-2; no definite D call. The CDR3 consists of 17 residues. V lost 2 bases and J 4 bases, leaving 20 bases between the germline ends. Per the germline V gene, CDR1 is MNHEY and CDR2 is SMNVEV (reference sequence). The chain's CDR3 is CASSLSEGDSRLYGYTF. CDR3 DNA: TGTGCCAGCAGTTTAAGTGAAGGAGACTCGCGTCTCTATGGCTACACCTTC.

The J gene is TRBJ2-7, the V gene TRBV14, with 11 bases identical to TRBD2. Trimming cost V 3 bases and J 3 bases; bases outside gene matches: 4. Germline V gives CDR1 SGHDN, CDR2 FVKESK. The CDR3 is 15 residues long. CDR3: CASSHGTSGFYEQYF. In nucleotides, the CDR3 is TGTGCCAGCAGCCACGGGACTAGCGGCTTCTACGAGCAGTACTTC.

This sequence joins TRBV23-1 and TRBJ2-7; possible D gene TRBD1, 6 bases. TRBV23-1 is reported as an ORF; its role is uncertain. This CDR3 contains 15 residues. V dropped 0 bases and J dropped 6 bases, with 15 bases sitting between them. CDR3 region: CASSQSADRHVEQYF. The CDR3 bases are TGCGCCAGCAGTCAATCTGCCGACAGGCATGTCGAGCAGTACTTC.

The chain is built from TRBV2 and TRBJ2-4; 8 nucleotides line up with TRBD1. The CDR3 runs 17 residues. From germline, CDR1 is SNHLY and CDR2 FYNNEI. Trimming took 4 bases from V and 0 from J; bases not matched to a gene: 8. CDR3 sequence: CASSAEADRAAKNIQYF. CDR3 bases: TGTGCCAGCAGTGCGGAGGCGGACAGGGCAGCCAAAAACATTCAGTACTTC.

V gene TRBV7-2 combines with J gene TRBJ2-7; the match to TRBD2 covers 8 bases. The CDR3 has 16 residues. V gave up 1 base and J gave up 0 bases; unmatched junction bases: 5. CDR1 and CDR2 (germline): SGHTA, FQGNSA. DNA for the CDR3: TGTGCCAGCAGCTTAGAGGCGGGAGGCCCCTCCTACGAGCAGTACTTC. It yields the protein CASSLEAGGPSYEQYF.

This rearrangement joins TRBV11-2 to TRBJ2-2; 9 bases map to TRBD2. CDR3 length: 17 amino acids. The V gene's germline CDR1 is SGHAT and CDR2 FQNNGV. V dropped 5 bases and J dropped 8; count of bases not matched to a gene: 15. CDR3 region: CASSPHRGSGSSGELFF. Here the CDR3 DNA reads TGTGCCAGCAGCCCACACCGCGGTAGCGGGAGTTCAGGGGAGCTGTTTTTT.

The genes are TRBV7-9 and TRBJ1-2; the match to TRBD1 covers 8 bases. The CDR3 is 18 amino acids. J was trimmed by 2 bases and V by 2 bases; bases with no gene match: 13. Germline V gene data show CDR1 as SEHNR and CDR2 as FQNEAQ (reference sequence). The CDR3 region has the DNA TGTGCCAGCAGCTTACGAAAAGAGGACAGGGATAAAAACTATGGCTACACCTTC. It codes for CASSLRKEDRDKNYGYTF.

The CDR3 here is CASSLQPVSGRGNTQYF. The CDR3 DNA sequence: TGTGCCAGCAGCCTTCAGCCCGTATCGGGCCGGGGAAATACGCAGTATTTT. The rearrangement joins TRBV4-2 to TRBJ2-3, with D possibly being TRBD2 (5 bases). This CDR3 is 17 amino acids long. V lost 4 bases and J 7 bases, leaving 24 bases between the germline ends. Germline values: CDR1 LGHNA, CDR2 YNFKEQ.

CDR3 region: CASSHEELAGGPFQQYF. The CDR3 coding sequence is TGTGCCAGCAGCCATGAAGAACTAGCGGGAGGACCCTTTCAGCAGTACTTC. This sequence joins TRBV7-2 and TRBJ2-7, with 12 bases identical to TRBD2. CDR3 length: 17 amino acids. Germline V lookup: CDR1 SGHTA, CDR2 FQGNSA. Losses at the gene ends were 5 bases for V and 8 bases for J; bases not matched to a gene: 16.

The chain links TRBV21-1 to TRBJ1-5. TRBV21-1 is given as a pseudogene. There are 16 residues in the CDR3. The CDR3 nucleotides are TGTGCCAGCAGCGCATCCTCGGGGAGAAACAATCAGCCCCAGCATTTT. This codes for CASSASSGRNNQPQHF.

The V call is TRBV9, the J call TRBJ2-1, with 9 bases matching TRBD2. J lost 2 bases, V lost 0 bases, and 6 bases had no gene match. Germline CDR1 SGDLS, CDR2 YYNGEE. CDR3 length: 17 residues. CDR3 bases: TGTGCCAGCAGCGTAGGGGGAGCGGGAGGAACCTACAATGAGCAGTTCTTC. Translated, it gives CASSVGGAGGTYNEQFF.

The genes are TRBV19 and TRBJ2-1, with 13 bases that match TRBD2. V was clipped by 7 bases and J by 7 bases; unmatched bases: 7. Germline values: CDR1 LNHDA, CDR2 SQIVND (reference sequence). This CDR3 has 15 amino acids. CDR3 sequence (DNA): TGTGCCAGTACCACTAGCGGGAGGGACCTTAATGAGCAGTTCTTC. It translates to CASTTSGRDLNEQFF.

The chain recombines TRBV5-6 with TRBJ1-2, with D possibly matching TRBD1 (6 bases). Germline lookup yields CDR1 SGHDT and CDR2 YYEEEE. Between the trimmed V and J ends, which lost 3 bases and 7 bases, there was a span of 13 bases. The CDR3 length is 13 residues. The chain's CDR3 is CASSSIKGGGYTF. The CDR3 bases are TGTGCCAGCAGCTCCATAAAAGGGGGTGGCTACACCTTC.

The rearrangement uses TRBV19 and TRBJ2-7, with 16 bases that match TRBD2. J gave up 6 bases and V 4 bases, and 9 bases lay outside the gene matches. The CDR3 has 17 amino acids. Looked up from germline, CDR1 is LNHDA and CDR2 is SQIVND (reference sequence). Here the CDR3 DNA reads TGTGCCAGTAGTAGTCCCGGGACTAGCGGGAGGGCCGCCGAGCAGTACTTC. This encodes CASSSPGTSGRAAEQYF.

The chain employs TRBV28 and TRBJ2-7; TRBD2 agrees at 11 bases. The CDR3 spans 16 residues. V was pared by 2 bases and J by 3 bases, with 6 bases of the junction left unmatched. Germline lookup yields CDR1 MDHEN and CDR2 SYDVKM. CDR3 bases: TGTGCCAGCAGTTTACCCCAGACTAGCGGGGACTACGAGCAGTACTTC. This gives the protein CASSLPQTSGDYEQYF.

The chain couples TRBV27 to TRBJ2-5; TRBD2 agrees at 10 bases. This CDR3 spans 13 amino acids. With 8 bases clipped from V and 9 bases from J, the junction kept 9 bases outside the gene matches. Germline CDR1 MNHEY, CDR2 SMNVEV (reference sequence). In DNA, the CDR3 is TGTGCCAGCCGTCCAGAAGCGGGGGGGGCCCAGTACTTC. Protein product: CASRPEAGGAQYF.

This chain connects TRBV23-1 to TRBJ2-7; possibly TRBD1 for D (5 bases). TRBV23-1 is marked as an open reading frame, function uncertain. The CDR3 is 15 amino acids. V was shortened by 1 base and J by 3 bases, with 13 bases between the two germline ends. The CDR3: CASSQFRTQNYEQYF. The DNA of the CDR3 is TGCGCCAGCAGTCAATTTCGGACACAAAACTACGAGCAGTACTTC.

J is TRBJ2-7 and V is TRBV28; 11 bases match TRBD1. Per germline, CDR1 MDHEN and CDR2 SYDVKM. The CDR3 covers 14 residues. V was pared by 4 bases and J by 7 bases, with 6 bases of the junction left unmatched. The CDR3 DNA follows: TGTGCCAGCAGTTCGGACAGGGGGCTTCTAGAGCAGTACTTC. Translated: CASSSDRGLLEQYF.

The J gene is TRBJ2-5, the V gene TRBV15, with D possibly being TRBD2 (6 bases). Trimming left V 1 base short and J 1 base short, with 16 bases between. Germline V CDR1 and CDR2: LNHNV, YYDKDF (reference sequence). The CDR3 is 17 residues long. The CDR3 DNA follows: TGTGCCACCAGCAGAGGGATCGGCGGGGATCTCCAAGAGACCCAGTACTTC. This codes for CATSRGIGGDLQETQYF.

This sequence joins TRBV5-8 and TRBJ2-5, with D perhaps matching TRBD2 (6 bases). V gave up 4 bases and J gave up 7 bases, with 20 bases separating them. In germline, CDR1 is SGHTS, CDR2 YDEGEE. CDR3 size: 15 residues. The CDR3 region is CASSGLGGPEGTQYF. In DNA form, the CDR3 reads TGTGCCAGCAGCGGCCTCGGAGGGCCGGAGGGGACCCAGTACTTC.